This entry lists 14 T cell receptor beta chains sequenced from one sample in a study of spatial heterogeneity in lung cancer. Findings and limits, study-wide: Tumoral mutation counts were tracked by counts of expanded intratumoral alpha and beta TCRs.

Antigens for these TCRs are unknown. The time point is: sample taken at primary tumor resection. TCRdb re-derived calls from the 5' RACE reads in MiXCR, one entry per CDR3 protein. The data hold 8,000 to 9,500 distinct CDR3 sequences, with 7% observed a single time. Sample: lung tumor tissue, taken at surgery. These receptors were collected from a male donor with early-stage non-small cell lung cancer.

This clonotype came up many times. The rearrangement joins TRBV9 to TRBJ2-7, with 11 bases that match TRBD2. J was trimmed by 3 bases and V by 0 bases; bases with no gene match: 2. The CDR3 has 15 amino acids. Germline CDR1 and CDR2: SGDLS and YYNGEE. CDR3 DNA: TGTGCCAGCAGCGTAGCTAGCGGGAGGCACTACGAGCAGTACTTC. Amino acids: CASSVASGRHYEQYF.

This clonotype is judged medium-sized. V is TRBV11-1 and J is TRBJ2-1, with D perhaps matching TRBD2 (6 bases). The germline V gene encodes CDR1 SGHAT and CDR2 FQDESV (reference sequence). This CDR3 has 17 amino acids. V was cut by 0 bases and J by 5 bases, with 17 bases left in between. CDR3 in amino acids: CASSLAEGSGPHNEQFF. As DNA, the CDR3 is TGTGCCAGCAGCTTAGCGGAGGGGAGCGGACCACACAATGAGCAGTTCTTC.

This clonotype was detected a few times. This chain uses TRBV28 with TRBJ1-2; TRBD1 matches 9 bases. There are 13 residues in the CDR3. From germline, CDR1 is MDHEN and CDR2 SYDVKM. Trimming at V came to 7 bases and at J to 7 bases, leaving 7 bases not matched to a gene. The CDR3, as DNA: TGTGCCAGCACACAAACAGGGGGCATTGGCTACACCTTC. Translated, it gives CASTQTGGIGYTF.

This clonotype occurred many times. The chain couples TRBV7-2 to TRBJ2-2; 9 bases are shared with TRBD2. CDR1 is SGHTA, CDR2 FQGNSA, per germline. The ends lost 8 bases at V and 5 bases at J; junction bases unmatched: 3. The CDR3 is 13 amino acids. CDR3: CASSLAGTGELFF. CDR3 DNA sequence: TGTGCCAGCTCGCTAGCGGGGACCGGGGAGCTGTTTTTT.

There are many counts of this clonotype. The chain links TRBV24-1 to TRBJ2-1; D may be TRBD1 (6 bases). Trimming pared 1 base from V and 9 bases from J, leaving 15 bases between. The germline V gene encodes CDR1 KGHDR and CDR2 SFDVKD. The CDR3 runs to 15 residues. The CDR3 DNA follows: TGTGCCACCAGTGATTTTGGGCAGGGGTTCGGTGAGCAGTTCTTC. Translation gives CATSDFGQGFGEQFF.

This rearrangement joins TRBV7-2 to TRBJ1-1, with 9 bases lining up with TRBD1. CDR1 SGHTA and CDR2 FQGNSA come from the germline V gene. The CDR3 runs to 16 residues. Unmatched junction bases numbered 7, after V lost 0 bases and J lost 5 bases. The CDR3, as DNA: TGTGCCAGCAGCTTAGCCCTACAGGGGGCGAGGACTGAAGCTTTCTTT. This gives the protein CASSLALQGARTEAFF.

Judged by abundance, this clonotype is medium-sized. The chain employs TRBV6-6 and TRBJ1-5; D is undetermined. Germline CDR1 is MNHNY and CDR2 is SVGAGI (reference sequence). The CDR3 covers 13 residues. V dropped 6 bases and J dropped 1 base, with 7 bases sitting between them. CDR3: CASRLGSNQPQHF. The CDR3 region has the DNA TGTGCCAGCAGACTAGGGAGCAATCAGCCCCAGCATTTT.

The chain joins TRBV2 to TRBJ2-2; D is unclear. The germline V gene has CDR1 SNHLY and CDR2 FYNNEI. This CDR3 has 15 amino acids. V was shortened by 4 bases and J by 5 bases, with 14 bases between the two germline ends. The CDR3 region is CASSASSLGTGELFF. The DNA for the CDR3 is TGTGCCAGCAGTGCGTCGTCTTTGGGAACCGGGGAGCTGTTTTTT.

By sample fraction, this clonotype is medium-sized. V is TRBV28 and J is TRBJ1-5, with 9 bases matching TRBD1. Germline trimming cut 7 bases from V and 6 bases from J; bases unmatched to any gene: 13. The germline V gene has CDR1 MDHEN and CDR2 SYDVKM. There are 16 residues in the CDR3. The CDR3 DNA sequence: TGTGCCAGCAAGGGACAGGGCCTCGGAGAGGGTCAGCCCCAGCATTTT. It yields the protein CASKGQGLGEGQPQHF. The full variable domain, completed using reference TRBV28 and TRBJ1-5, is DVKVTQSSRYLVKRTGEKVFLECVQDMDHENMFWYRQDPGLGLRLIYFSYDVKMKEKGDIPEGYSVSREKKERFSLILESASTNQTSMYLCASKGQGLGEGQPQHFGDGTRLSIL.

This clonotype appeared many times. The V gene is TRBV27, the J gene TRBJ2-1, with 8 bases identical to TRBD2. Trimming took 6 bases from V and 5 from J; bases not matched to a gene: 12. The CDR3 totals 16 residues. Germline values: CDR1 MNHEY, CDR2 SMNVEV (reference sequence). The CDR3 DNA reads TGTGCCAGCAGACCGTCACTAGCGGACCTCCACAATGAGCAGTTCTTC. Protein product: CASRPSLADLHNEQFF.

This clonotype has more than one count but fewer than ten. The rearrangement joins TRBV6-2 or TRBV6-3 to TRBJ2-5; D gene ambiguous. V was trimmed by 5 bases and J by 6 bases, leaving 13 bases between them. The CDR3 contains 13 residues. Germline-derived CDR1 and CDR2 are MNHEY and SVGEGT. The CDR3 DNA is TGTGCCAGCAGTCCCCCATTCCTGAAGACCCAGTACTTC. Amino acid sequence: CASSPPFLKTQYF.

This clonotype is medium-sized within its sample. This chain uses TRBV6-5 with TRBJ2-1; D is perhaps TRBD1 (6 bases). The germline V gene has CDR1 MNHEY and CDR2 SVGAGI. The V and J ends lost 0 bases and 6 bases respectively, with 15 bases between them. This CDR3 contains 16 residues. The CDR3 bases are TGTGCCAGCAGTTACTCGACAGGTGCGGCCTTCAATGAGCAGTTCTTC. Translation: CASSYSTGAAFNEQFF.

The sample holds many counts of this clonotype. V and J are TRBV6-2 or TRBV6-3 and TRBJ2-1; TRBD2 matches at 9 bases. CDR1 and CDR2 from the germline V gene are MNHEY and SVGEGT. V lost 7 bases and J lost 1; bases outside the gene matches: 5. This CDR3 is 15 amino acids long. CDR3 amino acids: CASTRTSESYNEQFF. CDR3 sequence (DNA): TGTGCCAGCACCCGGACTAGCGAGTCCTACAATGAGCAGTTCTTC.

This clonotype was observed many times. This chain joins TRBV28 and TRBJ2-1; 8 bases map to TRBD2. CDR1 MDHEN and CDR2 SYDVKM come from the germline V gene. J lost 4 bases, V lost 4 bases, and 9 bases had no gene match. The CDR3 contains 16 residues. The CDR3 loop reads CASSSVTSDWYNEQFF. The CDR3 coding sequence is TGTGCCAGCAGTTCCGTGACTAGCGACTGGTACAATGAGCAGTTCTTC.